The entry below describes one T cell receptor beta chain. These data originate in a study of shared clonotypes between healthy human individuals. Looking at the study overall: CD4 naive cells filled three plates per donor, CD4 memory three, CD8 naive two and CD8 memory one.

Profiling relied on immunoSEQ multiplex PCR, and the TCRdb table lists in-frame clones only, not all of them. The sample has a few million clones; 85% to 95% are singletons. Per germline, CDR1 MGHRA and CDR2 YSYEKL. V was clipped by 1 base and J by 11 bases, with 23 bases between them. The CDR3 is 16 amino acids. Source material: naive CD4+ T cells from PBMCs. As for subset: CD45RA+ positively selected. The V call is TRBV4-1, the J call TRBJ1-1; weak D call: TRBD1 (5 bases). The origin of this receptor is a man aged 18 to 29 in good health. Some clones in this sample may be carry-over from other donors' samples. CDR3 sequence (DNA): TGCGCCAGCAGCCAAGGGTTTGCCCAGGGACCTTTACCCGCTTTCTTT. Translation: CASSQGFAQGPLPAFF.